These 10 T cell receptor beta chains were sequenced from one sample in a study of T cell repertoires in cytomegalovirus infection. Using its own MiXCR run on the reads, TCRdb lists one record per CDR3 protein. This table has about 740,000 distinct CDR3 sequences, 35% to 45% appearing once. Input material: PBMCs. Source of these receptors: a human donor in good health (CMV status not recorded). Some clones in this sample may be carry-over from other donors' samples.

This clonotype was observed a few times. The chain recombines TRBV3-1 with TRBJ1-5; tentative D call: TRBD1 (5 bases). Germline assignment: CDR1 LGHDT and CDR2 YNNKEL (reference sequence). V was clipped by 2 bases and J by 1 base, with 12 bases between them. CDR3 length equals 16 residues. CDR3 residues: CASSQNRGSSNQPQHF. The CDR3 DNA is TGTGCCAGCAGCCAAAATAGGGGTAGCAGCAATCAGCCCCAGCATTTT.

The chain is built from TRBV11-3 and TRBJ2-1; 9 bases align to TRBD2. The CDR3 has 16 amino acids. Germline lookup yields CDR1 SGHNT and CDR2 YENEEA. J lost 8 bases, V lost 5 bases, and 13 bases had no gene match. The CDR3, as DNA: TGTGCCAGCAGCCCGGTGGGGCGGGAGGGCCGGCATGAGCAGTTCTTC. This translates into CASSPVGREGRHEQFF.

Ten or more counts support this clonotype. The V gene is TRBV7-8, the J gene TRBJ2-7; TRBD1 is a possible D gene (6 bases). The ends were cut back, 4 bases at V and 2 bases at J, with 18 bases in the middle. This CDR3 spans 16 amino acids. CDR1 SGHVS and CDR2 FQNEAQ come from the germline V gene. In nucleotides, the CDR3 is TGTGCCAGCAGCTCCTCCTTGGAGACAGGACCCTACGAGCAGTACTTC. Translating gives CASSSSLETGPYEQYF.

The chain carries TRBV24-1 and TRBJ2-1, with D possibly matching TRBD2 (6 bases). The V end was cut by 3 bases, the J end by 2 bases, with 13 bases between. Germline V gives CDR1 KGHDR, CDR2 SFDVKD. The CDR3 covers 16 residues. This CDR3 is CATSDTDPGAYNEQFF. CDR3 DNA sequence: TGTGCCACCAGTGATACGGATCCGGGGGCCTACAATGAGCAGTTCTTC.

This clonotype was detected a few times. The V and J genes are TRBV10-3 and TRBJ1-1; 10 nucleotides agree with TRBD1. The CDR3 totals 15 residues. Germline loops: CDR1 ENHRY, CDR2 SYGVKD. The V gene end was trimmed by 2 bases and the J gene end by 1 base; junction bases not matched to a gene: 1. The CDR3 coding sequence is TGTGCCATCAGTGAGGGGACAGGGGCGAACACTGAAGCTTTCTTT. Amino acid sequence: CAISEGTGANTEAFF.

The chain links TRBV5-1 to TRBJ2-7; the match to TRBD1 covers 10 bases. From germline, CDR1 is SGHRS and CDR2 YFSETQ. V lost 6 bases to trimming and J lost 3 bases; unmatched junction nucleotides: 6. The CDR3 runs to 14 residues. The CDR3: CASTVTGGSYEQYF. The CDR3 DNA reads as TGCGCCAGCACGGTGACAGGGGGCAGCTACGAGCAGTACTTC.

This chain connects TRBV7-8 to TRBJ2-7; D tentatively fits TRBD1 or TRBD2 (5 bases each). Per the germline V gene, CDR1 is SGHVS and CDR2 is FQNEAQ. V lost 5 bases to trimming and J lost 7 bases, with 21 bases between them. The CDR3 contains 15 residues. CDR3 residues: CASSAEGRQWGEQYF. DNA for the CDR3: TGTGCCAGCAGCGCCGAAGGGAGACAGTGGGGGGAGCAGTACTTC.

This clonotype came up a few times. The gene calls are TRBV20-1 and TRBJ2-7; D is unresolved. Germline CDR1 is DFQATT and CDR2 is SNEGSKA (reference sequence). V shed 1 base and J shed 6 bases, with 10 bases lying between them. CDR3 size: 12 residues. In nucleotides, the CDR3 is TGCAGTGCTAGAGGTGGGCTACGCGAGCAGTACTTC. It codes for CSARGGLREQYF.

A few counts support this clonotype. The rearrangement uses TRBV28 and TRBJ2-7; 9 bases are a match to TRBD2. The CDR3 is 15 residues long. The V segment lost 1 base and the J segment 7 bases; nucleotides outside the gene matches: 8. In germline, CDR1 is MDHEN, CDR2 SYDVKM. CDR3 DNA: TGTGCCAGCAGTTTATTCGGACTAGCGCCGTGGGAGCAGTACTTC. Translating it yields CASSLFGLAPWEQYF.

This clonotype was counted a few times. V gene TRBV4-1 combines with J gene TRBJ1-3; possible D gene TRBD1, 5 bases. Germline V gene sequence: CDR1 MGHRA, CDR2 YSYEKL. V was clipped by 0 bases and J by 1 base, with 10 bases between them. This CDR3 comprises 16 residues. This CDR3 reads CASSQEGSGSGNTIYF. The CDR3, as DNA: TGCGCCAGCAGCCAAGAGGGTTCAGGGTCTGGAAACACCATATATTTT.